The 26 T cell receptor beta chains below come from one sample, sequenced in a study of cytomegalovirus exposure and HLA in healthy donors. It was with 60 Vbeta and 13 Jbeta primers that the PCR ran. Assay used: immunoSEQ multiplex PCR; TCRdb lists only in-frame clones, some missing. Among under 150,000 clones, 60% to 80% were seen once, and the ten largest hold 5.1%. Sequencing used PBMCs. The source is a male donor in good health and CMV-seronegative.

The chain is built from TRBV5-1 and TRBJ2-7; 7 bases are a match to TRBD1. Unmatched junction bases numbered 10, after V lost 4 bases and J lost 3 bases. CDR1 SGHRS and CDR2 YFSETQ come from the germline V gene. The CDR3 is 15 amino acids. Here the CDR3 reads CASSPHGTAFYEQYF. The CDR3 DNA follows: TGCGCCAGCAGCCCGCACGGGACAGCGTTCTACGAGCAGTACTTC. The full variable domain, completed using reference TRBV5-1 and TRBJ2-7, is KAGVTQTPRYLIKTRGQQVTLSCSPISGHRSVSWYQQTPGQGLQFLFEYFSETQRNKGNFPGRFSGRQFSNSRSEMNVSTLELGDSALYLCASSPHGTAFYEQYFGPGTRLTVT.

J is TRBJ1-3 and V is TRBV7-2; D ambiguous. The CDR3 is made up of 16 amino acids. CDR1 is SGHTA, CDR2 FQGNSA, per germline. With 2 bases removed from V and 3 bases from J, the gap between germline ends came to 14 bases. The CDR3: CASSLNMGGNGNTIYF. CDR3 DNA sequence: TGTGCCAGCAGCTTAAACATGGGAGGGAATGGAAACACCATATATTTT.

This clone came up a few times. The V and J genes are TRBV14 and TRBJ1-1; a weak D match, TRBD1 (5 bases). The germline V gene has CDR1 SGHDN and CDR2 FVKESK. CDR3 length equals 16 residues. Trimming left V 4 bases short and J 9 bases short, with 24 bases between. As DNA, the CDR3 is TGTGCCAGCAGCCGCGCGACGGGGGGTTTTGGGTTTAAAGCTTTCTTT. Translating gives CASSRATGGFGFKAFF. Looking up the rest from reference TRBV14 and TRBJ1-1 gives the full variable domain: EAGVTQFPSHSVIEKGQTVTLRCDPISGHDNLYWYRRVMGKEIKFLLHFVKESKQDESGMPNNRFLAERTGGTYSTLKVQPAELEDSGVYFCASSRATGGFGFKAFFGQGTRLTVV.

The chain links TRBV7-2 to TRBJ2-1; 10 nucleotides match TRBD2. CDR1 is SGHTA, CDR2 FQGNSA, per germline. V gave up 1 base and J gave up 0 bases; unmatched junction bases: 6. This CDR3 comprises 18 residues. CDR3 sequence: CASSLEAGGLSSYNEQFF. CDR3 DNA: TGTGCCAGCAGCTTAGAAGCGGGGGGGCTGAGCTCCTACAATGAGCAGTTCTTC. Full variable domain (rest looked up from reference TRBV7-2 and TRBJ2-1): GAGVSQSPSNKVTEKGKDVELRCDPISGHTALYWYRQSLGQGLEFLIYFQGNSAPDKSGLPSDRFSAERTGGSVSTLTIQRTQQEDSAVYLCASSLEAGGLSSYNEQFFGPGTRLTVL.

This clone was seen a single time. This rearrangement joins TRBV28 to TRBJ1-5; 10 bases align to TRBD1. V lost 5 bases, J lost 7 bases, and 8 bases stayed unmatched. CDR1 MDHEN and CDR2 SYDVKM come from the germline V gene. The CDR3 covers 15 residues. As DNA, the CDR3 is TGTGCCAGCAGTCCCGGGACAGGGGATTGGCAGCCCCAGCATTTT. Protein sequence: CASSPGTGDWQPQHF.

This clone occurred a few times. This chain uses TRBV29-1 with TRBJ1-2; weak D call: TRBD1 (6 bases). Germline CDR1 reads SQVTM; CDR2 reads ANQGSEA. The CDR3 spans 14 residues. Trimming removed 6 bases from V and 0 bases from J, with 14 bases in between. The CDR3 loop is CSVSRDTSNYGYTF. CDR3 sequence (DNA): TGCAGCGTATCCCGGGACACCTCTAACTATGGCTACACCTTC.

The chain recombines TRBV7-2 with TRBJ2-7; TRBD1 agrees at 8 bases. V lost 5 bases and J lost 2; bases outside the gene matches: 8. The length of the CDR3 is 15 residues. The germline V gene encodes CDR1 SGHTA and CDR2 FQGNSA. CDR3 in amino acids: CASSMTGVGAYEQYF. For the CDR3, the DNA is TGTGCCAGCAGCATGACAGGGGTGGGAGCCTACGAGCAGTACTTC.

The rearrangement uses TRBV7-2 and TRBJ2-3, with 10 bases lining up with TRBD2. J gave up 5 bases and V 2 bases, and 13 bases lay outside the gene matches. CDR1 SGHTA and CDR2 FQGNSA come from the germline V gene. There are 18 residues in the CDR3. CDR3 nucleotides: TGTGCCAGCAGCTTATACCCCTCAAGCGGGGGGGCCGGAGATACGCAGTATTTT. Residues: CASSLYPSSGGAGDTQYF.

This clone appeared once. The chain is built from TRBV7-2 and TRBJ2-2, with TRBD1 identical over 9 bases. Germline values: CDR1 SGHTA, CDR2 FQGNSA. The trim removed 0 bases at V and 8 bases at J, leaving 4 bases unmatched. The CDR3 runs to 15 residues. CDR3 bases: TGTGCCAGCAGCTTAGCTGGGACAGGGCCGGGGGAGCTGTTTTTT. Translating it yields CASSLAGTGPGELFF.

To note about this clone: The limits of the CDR3 on the DNA are not certain, so only TCRdb's listed CDR3 is given. The chain links TRBV27 to TRBJ1-1; the listed D gene, TRBD1, was not tested against the DNA. The CDR3 comprises 13 residues, both ends counted. The germline CDR1 and CDR2 sequences are MNHEY and SMNVEV (reference sequence). The CDR3 loop reads CASSLDKATEAFF.

The rearrangement uses TRBV28 and TRBJ2-7; 7 nucleotides match TRBD1. CDR1 MDHEN and CDR2 SYDVKM come from the germline V gene. Trimming at V came to 5 bases and at J to 2 bases, leaving 9 bases not matched to a gene. CDR3 length: 15 residues. The CDR3 region is CASSTPDRAPYEQYF. CDR3 sequence (DNA): TGTGCCAGCAGTACCCCCGACAGGGCCCCCTACGAGCAGTACTTC.

V usage is TRBV16 and J usage is TRBJ2-7; possible D gene TRBD1, 6 bases. The CDR3 covers 11 residues. Germline V gene lookup returns CDR1 KGHSY and CDR2 FQNENV. V dropped 5 bases and J dropped 7 bases, with 9 bases sitting between them. DNA of the CDR3: TGTGCCAGCAGCTACGGACAGGAGCAGTACTTC. Encoded protein: CASSYGQEQYF.

V usage is TRBV5-4 and J usage is TRBJ2-1, with D unclear. The V end was cut by 2 bases, the J end by 7 bases, with 10 bases between. The CDR3 is made up of 13 amino acids. From germline, CDR1 is SGHNT and CDR2 YYREEE (reference sequence). Here the CDR3 DNA reads TGTGCCAGCAGCTTCAGGCACTCGAATGAGCAGTTCTTC. This encodes CASSFRHSNEQFF.

J is TRBJ2-3 and V is TRBV29-1; the D gene is possibly TRBD2 (6 bases). Looked up from germline, CDR1 is SQVTM and CDR2 is ANQGSEA. The CDR3 contains 15 residues. The ends were cut back, 7 bases at V and 0 bases at J, with 17 bases in the middle. The CDR3 loop reads CSARDGTSSTDTQYF. As DNA, the CDR3 is TGCAGCGCCCGTGATGGGACTTCGAGCACAGATACGCAGTATTTT.

The rearrangement uses TRBV5-1 and TRBJ1-1, with TRBD1 matching 8 bases. The CDR3 is 14 amino acids. Losses at the gene ends were 6 bases for V and 4 bases for J; bases not matched to a gene: 8. The germline gives CDR1 SGHRS, CDR2 YFSETQ. CDR3 in amino acids: CASTAFTGGTEAFF. The CDR3 DNA reads TGCGCCAGCACCGCCTTCACAGGGGGCACTGAAGCTTTCTTT.

The V and J genes are TRBV14 and TRBJ2-5; 8 bases agree with TRBD2. Germline CDR1 and CDR2: SGHDN and FVKESK. The CDR3 covers 14 residues. V trimming: 6 bases; J trimming: 6 bases; junction bases outside the gene matches: 9. The CDR3 DNA sequence: TGTGCCAGCAGGCCTACGGGACTAGGGCAGACCCAGTACTTC. It codes for CASRPTGLGQTQYF.

The chain combines TRBV21-1 with TRBJ1-5; the D call TRBD1 from the table was never checked on the DNA. TRBV21-1 is flagged as a pseudogene. The CDR3 is 14 residues long. The CDR3 bases are TGTGCCAGCAGCAAGGGACAGGGGTTTCAGCCCCAGCATTTT. Protein sequence: CASSKGQGFQPQHF.

Worth noting for this clone: Germline and junction disagree at one end, which may indicate a read error. The V call is TRBV7-2, the J call TRBJ2-7; a weak D match, TRBD1 (5 bases). This CDR3 has 15 residues. Germline loops: CDR1 SGHTA, CDR2 FQGNSA. The CDR3 nucleotides are TGTGCCAGCAGCTCGATCAGGGCCGCATCCTCCGAGCAGTACTTC. It translates to CASSSIRAASSEQYF.

The genes are TRBV28 and TRBJ1-4; 8 bases match TRBD1. Germline V CDR1 and CDR2: MDHEN, SYDVKM. The CDR3 runs 14 residues. With V trimmed by 8 bases and J by 6 bases, 8 bases remained unmatched. DNA of the CDR3: TGTGCCAGCGGTTCGACAGGGGAGGATGAAAAACTGTTTTTT. Translation: CASGSTGEDEKLFF.

The sample holds a few counts of this clone. The chain carries TRBV7-9 and TRBJ1-2, with D perhaps matching TRBD1 (5 bases). The CDR3 totals 12 residues. The V gene lost 10 bases and the J gene lost 7 bases, with 16 bases spanning the gap. Germline assignment: CDR1 SEHNR and CDR2 FQNEAQ (reference sequence). CDR3 coding DNA: TGTGCCACCCCCGGGGGAACGGGTGGCTACACCTTC. This sequence encodes CATPGGTGGYTF.

The gene calls are TRBV5-1 and TRBJ1-6, with 8 nucleotides matching TRBD1. CDR1 SGHRS and CDR2 YFSETQ come from the germline V gene. There are 14 residues in the CDR3. J was trimmed by 8 bases and V by 4 bases; bases with no gene match: 5. CDR3 sequence reads: CASSQTGGDSPLHF. CDR3 coding DNA: TGCGCCAGCAGCCAAACAGGGGGGGATTCACCCCTCCACTTT.

The rearrangement joins TRBV28 to TRBJ2-7, with 8 nucleotides matching TRBD1. After removal of 5 bases from V and 2 bases from J, the junction contained 5 bases not matched to a gene. This CDR3 is built from 14 residues. Germline lookup yields CDR1 MDHEN and CDR2 SYDVKM. The CDR3 coding sequence is TGTGCCAGCAGTGTGACAGGGGTGGCCTACGAGCAGTACTTC. Translating gives CASSVTGVAYEQYF.

The chain employs TRBV15 and TRBJ1-5; D gene ambiguous. Germline V lookup: CDR1 LNHNV, CDR2 YYDKDF (reference sequence). V was pared by 0 bases and J by 7 bases, with 13 bases between. The CDR3 is made up of 15 amino acids. DNA of the CDR3: TGTGCCACCAGCAGAGATGTCCGGGGTGGCCAGCCCCAGCATTTT. Residues: CATSRDVRGGQPQHF.

The rearrangement links TRBV4-3 to TRBJ2-6; D not resolved. This CDR3 has 16 amino acids. Trimming removed 4 bases from V and 4 bases from J, with 14 bases in between. The V gene's germline CDR1 is LGHNA and CDR2 YSLEER. CDR3 residues: CASSLVSVPGANVLTF. In DNA form, the CDR3 reads TGCGCCAGCAGCCTCGTTTCTGTTCCCGGGGCCAACGTCCTGACTTTC.

This clone was detected a few times. The V and J genes are TRBV6-5 and TRBJ1-1; weak D call: TRBD1 (5 bases). The CDR3 loop spans 13 amino acids. Trimming took off 11 bases at V and 0 bases at J, with 13 bases between the two ends. CDR1 and CDR2 (germline): MNHEY, SVGAGI. The CDR3 spells CAAVGLLNTEAFF. Here the CDR3 DNA reads TGTGCCGCAGTGGGACTTCTGAACACTGAAGCTTTCTTT.

The chain joins TRBV11-1 to TRBJ1-2; D is ambiguous. V gave up 5 bases and J gave up 4 bases, with 8 bases separating them. The CDR3 has 12 residues. Germline V gene sequence: CDR1 SGHAT, CDR2 FQDESV (reference sequence). Here the CDR3 DNA reads TGTGCCAGCAGCCCCGAGTCCTATGGCTACACCTTC. This translates into CASSPESYGYTF.